One T cell receptor (beta chain) is described in this entry. Its antigen is unidentified. Other DNA sequences in the same sample also yield this CDR3. The PCR ran on 60 Vbeta and 13 Jbeta primers. Measured with immunoSEQ multiplex PCR; TCRdb has only the in-frame clones, and not every one. The sample contains around 110,000 clones, roughly 74% of which appear only once. The sample is drawn from a study of cytomegalovirus exposure and HLA in healthy donors. General study results and limits: Earlier analysis found most TCR beta V segments productive about 90% or about 30% of the time. Later analysis associated a missense DCLRE1C variant with TCR beta V- and J-gene trimming. As was reported, the classifier diagnosed cytomegalovirus status with high specificity and sensitivity. Immune exposure information available was restricted to CMV serostatus.

The germline gives CDR1 MNHEY, CDR2 SVGAGI. The CDR3 totals 13 residues. With V trimmed by 6 bases and J by 2 bases, 3 bases remained unmatched. The receptor was derived from a woman aged 30 to 39 in good health and CMV-seronegative. The genes are TRBV6-5 and TRBJ1-2; 7 positions match TRBD1. Sequenced input: PBMCs. CDR3 coding DNA: TGTGCCAGCAGCCCGGGACAGAACTATGGCTACACCTTC. This codes for CASSPGQNYGYTF.